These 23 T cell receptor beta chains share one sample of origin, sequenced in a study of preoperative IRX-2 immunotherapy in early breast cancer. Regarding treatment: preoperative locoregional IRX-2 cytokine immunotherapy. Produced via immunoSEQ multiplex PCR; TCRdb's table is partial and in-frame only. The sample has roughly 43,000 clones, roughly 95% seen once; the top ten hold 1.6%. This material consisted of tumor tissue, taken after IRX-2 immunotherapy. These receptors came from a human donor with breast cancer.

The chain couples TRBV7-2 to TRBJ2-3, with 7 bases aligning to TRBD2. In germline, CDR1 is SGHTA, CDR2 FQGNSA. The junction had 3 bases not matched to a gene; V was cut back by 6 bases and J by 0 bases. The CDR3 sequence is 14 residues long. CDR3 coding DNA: TGTGCCAGCAGGGGGAGGGTTAGCACAGATACGCAGTATTTT. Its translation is CASRGRVSTDTQYF.

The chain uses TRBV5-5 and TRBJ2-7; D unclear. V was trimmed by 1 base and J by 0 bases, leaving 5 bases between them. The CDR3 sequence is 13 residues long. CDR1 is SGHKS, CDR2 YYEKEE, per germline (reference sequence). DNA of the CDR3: TGTGCCAGCAGCTTGTGGCCCTCCTACGAGCAGTACTTC. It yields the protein CASSLWPSYEQYF. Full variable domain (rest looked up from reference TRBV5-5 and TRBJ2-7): DAGVTQSPTHLIKTRGQQVTLRCSPISGHKSVSWYQQVLGQGPQFIFQYYEKEERGRGNFPDRFSARQFPNYSSELNVNALLLGDSALYLCASSLWPSYEQYFGPGTRLTVT.

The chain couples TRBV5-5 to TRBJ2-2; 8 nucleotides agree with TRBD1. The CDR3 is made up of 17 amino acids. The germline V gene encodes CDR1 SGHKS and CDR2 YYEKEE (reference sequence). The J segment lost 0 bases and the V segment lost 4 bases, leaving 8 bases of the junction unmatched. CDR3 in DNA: TGTGCCAGCAGCCATGACCCGGACAGGGCGAACACCGGGGAGCTGTTTTTT. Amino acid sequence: CASSHDPDRANTGELFF.

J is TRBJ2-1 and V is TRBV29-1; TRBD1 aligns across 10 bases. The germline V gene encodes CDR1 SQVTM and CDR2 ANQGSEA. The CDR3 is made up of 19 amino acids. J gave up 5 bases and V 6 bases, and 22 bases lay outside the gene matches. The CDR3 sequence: CSVYFVVSGLGQGNNEQFF. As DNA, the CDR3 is TGCAGCGTATATTTTGTTGTATCGGGATTGGGACAGGGGAACAATGAGCAGTTCTTC.

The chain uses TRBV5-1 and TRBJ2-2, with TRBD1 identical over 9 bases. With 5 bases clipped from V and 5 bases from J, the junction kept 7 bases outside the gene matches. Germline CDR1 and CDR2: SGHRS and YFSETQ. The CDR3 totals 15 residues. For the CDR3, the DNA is TGCGCCAGCAGTCTTGGGACAGGGCGGACCGGGGAGCTGTTTTTT. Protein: CASSLGTGRTGELFF.

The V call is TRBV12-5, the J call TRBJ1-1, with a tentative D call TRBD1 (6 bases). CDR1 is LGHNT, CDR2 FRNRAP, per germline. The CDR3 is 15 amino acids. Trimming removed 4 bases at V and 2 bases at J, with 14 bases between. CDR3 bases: TGTGCTAGTGGTTCGCTGCGGACAGAAAACACTGAAGCTTTCTTT. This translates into CASGSLRTENTEAFF.

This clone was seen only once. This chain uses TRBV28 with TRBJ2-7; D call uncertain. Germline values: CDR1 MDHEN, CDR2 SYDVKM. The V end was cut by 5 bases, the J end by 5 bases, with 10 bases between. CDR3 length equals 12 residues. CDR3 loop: CASSQLSDEQYF. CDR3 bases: TGTGCCAGCAGTCAACTTAGTGACGAGCAGTACTTC.

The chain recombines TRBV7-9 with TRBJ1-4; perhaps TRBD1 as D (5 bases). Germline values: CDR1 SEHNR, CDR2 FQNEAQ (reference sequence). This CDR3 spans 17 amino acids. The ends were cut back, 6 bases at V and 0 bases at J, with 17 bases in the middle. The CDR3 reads CASSKSGTVATNEKLFF. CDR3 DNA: TGTGCCAGCAGTAAGTCCGGGACCGTGGCAACTAATGAAAAACTGTTTTTT.

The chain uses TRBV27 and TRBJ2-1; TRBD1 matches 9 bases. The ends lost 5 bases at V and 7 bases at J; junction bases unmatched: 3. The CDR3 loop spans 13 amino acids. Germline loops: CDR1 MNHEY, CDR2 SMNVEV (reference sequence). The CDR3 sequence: CASSLDRGNEQFF. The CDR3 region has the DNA TGTGCCAGCAGTCTGGACAGGGGTAATGAGCAGTTCTTC.

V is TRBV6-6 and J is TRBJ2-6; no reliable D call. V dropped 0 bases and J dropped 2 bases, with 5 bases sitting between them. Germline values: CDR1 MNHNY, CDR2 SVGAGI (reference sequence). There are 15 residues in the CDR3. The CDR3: CASSYSRAGANVLTF. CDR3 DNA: TGTGCCAGCAGTTACTCGAGAGCTGGGGCCAACGTCCTGACTTTC.

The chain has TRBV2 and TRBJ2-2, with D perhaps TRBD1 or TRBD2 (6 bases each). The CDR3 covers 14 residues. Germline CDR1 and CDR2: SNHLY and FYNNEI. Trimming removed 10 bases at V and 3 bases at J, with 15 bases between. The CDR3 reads CATGDRDYTGELFF. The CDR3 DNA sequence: TGTGCCACAGGGGATAGGGACTACACCGGGGAGCTGTTTTTT.

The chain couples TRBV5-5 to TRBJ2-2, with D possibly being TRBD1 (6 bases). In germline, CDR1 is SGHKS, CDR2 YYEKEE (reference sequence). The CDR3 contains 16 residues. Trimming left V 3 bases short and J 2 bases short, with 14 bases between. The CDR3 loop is CASSSARQANTGELFF. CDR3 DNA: TGTGCCAGCAGCTCCGCGAGACAGGCTAACACCGGGGAGCTGTTTTTT.

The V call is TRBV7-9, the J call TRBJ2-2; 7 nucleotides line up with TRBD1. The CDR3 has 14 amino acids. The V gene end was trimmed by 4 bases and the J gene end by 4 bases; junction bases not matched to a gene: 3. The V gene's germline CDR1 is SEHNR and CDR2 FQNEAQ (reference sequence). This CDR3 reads CASSSYRGTGELFF. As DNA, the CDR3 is TGTGCCAGCAGCTCCTACAGGGGCACCGGGGAGCTGTTTTTT.

CDR3 residues: CASSQRGGSYNEQFF. The CDR3 region has the DNA TGTGCCAGCAGCCAGCGGGGGGGCTCCTACAATGAGCAGTTCTTC. The genes are TRBV7-2 and TRBJ2-1; 10 bases line up with TRBD2. The CDR3 loop spans 15 amino acids. CDR1 and CDR2 from the germline V gene are SGHTA and FQGNSA. J lost 0 bases, V lost 5 bases, and 1 base had no gene match.

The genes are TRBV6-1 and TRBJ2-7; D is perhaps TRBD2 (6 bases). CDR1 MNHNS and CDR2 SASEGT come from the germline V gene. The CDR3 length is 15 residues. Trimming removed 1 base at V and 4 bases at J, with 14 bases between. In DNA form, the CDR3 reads TGTGCCAGCAGTGAAGGGAGGGGCGCCTTTTACGAGCAGTACTTC. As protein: CASSEGRGAFYEQYF.

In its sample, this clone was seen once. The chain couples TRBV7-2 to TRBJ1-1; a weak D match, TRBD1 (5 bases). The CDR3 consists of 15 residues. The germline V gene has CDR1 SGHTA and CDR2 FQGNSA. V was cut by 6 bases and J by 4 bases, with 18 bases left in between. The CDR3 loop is CASRRIGDLFTEAFF. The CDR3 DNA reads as TGTGCCAGCAGGCGAATCGGGGACTTGTTCACTGAAGCTTTCTTT.

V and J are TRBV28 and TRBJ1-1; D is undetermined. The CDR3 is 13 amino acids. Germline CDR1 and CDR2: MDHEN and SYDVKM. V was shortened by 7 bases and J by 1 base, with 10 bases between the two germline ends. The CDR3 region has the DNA TGTGCCAGCATTCCGGCTTGGAACACTGAAGCTTTCTTT. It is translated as CASIPAWNTEAFF.

CDR3 in amino acids: CASSLYTVANTGELFF. The CDR3 bases are TGTGCCAGCAGTTTATACACAGTGGCGAACACCGGGGAGCTGTTTTTT. V and J are TRBV27 and TRBJ2-2, with no clear D. The germline V gene encodes CDR1 MNHEY and CDR2 SMNVEV (reference sequence). This CDR3 spans 16 amino acids. V was shortened by 1 base and J by 0 bases, with 9 bases between the two germline ends.

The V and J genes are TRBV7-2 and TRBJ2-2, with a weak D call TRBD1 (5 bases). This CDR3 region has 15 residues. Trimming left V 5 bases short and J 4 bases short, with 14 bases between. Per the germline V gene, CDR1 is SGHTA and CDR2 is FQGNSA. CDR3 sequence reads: CASSTPGLSTGELFF. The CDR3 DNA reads TGTGCCAGCAGCACCCCAGGGTTGTCCACCGGGGAGCTGTTTTTT.

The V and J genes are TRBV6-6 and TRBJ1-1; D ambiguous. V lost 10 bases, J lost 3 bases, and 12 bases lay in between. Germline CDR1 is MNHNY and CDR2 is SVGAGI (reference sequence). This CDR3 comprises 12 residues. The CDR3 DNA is TGTGCCACCGGGCCAGGCGACACTGAAGCTTTCTTT. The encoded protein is CATGPGDTEAFF.

The CDR3: CSSNTDTQYF. In DNA, the CDR3 is TGCAGCTCCAACACAGATACGCAGTATTTT. J is TRBJ2-3 and V is TRBV29-1; D remains ambiguous. CDR1 and CDR2 (germline): SQVTM, ANQGSEA. The ends were cut back, 8 bases at V and 2 bases at J, with 5 bases in the middle. The CDR3 runs to 10 residues.

As DNA, the CDR3 is TGTGCCAGCAAATCTCCCCCGGGACAGGGAGGAATTCAGTACTTC. Translated, it gives CASKSPPGQGGIQYF. The chain has TRBV21-1 and TRBJ2-4; the listed D gene, TRBD1, was not tested against the DNA. TRBV21-1 is marked as a pseudogene. The CDR3 consists of 15 residues.

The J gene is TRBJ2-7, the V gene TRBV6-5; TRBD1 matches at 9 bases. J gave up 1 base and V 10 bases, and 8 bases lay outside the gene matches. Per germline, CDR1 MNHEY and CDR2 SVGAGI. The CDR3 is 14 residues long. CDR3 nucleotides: TGTGCCACCAGGAGGGGACAGGGTTCCTACGAGCAGTACTTC. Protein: CATRRGQGSYEQYF.